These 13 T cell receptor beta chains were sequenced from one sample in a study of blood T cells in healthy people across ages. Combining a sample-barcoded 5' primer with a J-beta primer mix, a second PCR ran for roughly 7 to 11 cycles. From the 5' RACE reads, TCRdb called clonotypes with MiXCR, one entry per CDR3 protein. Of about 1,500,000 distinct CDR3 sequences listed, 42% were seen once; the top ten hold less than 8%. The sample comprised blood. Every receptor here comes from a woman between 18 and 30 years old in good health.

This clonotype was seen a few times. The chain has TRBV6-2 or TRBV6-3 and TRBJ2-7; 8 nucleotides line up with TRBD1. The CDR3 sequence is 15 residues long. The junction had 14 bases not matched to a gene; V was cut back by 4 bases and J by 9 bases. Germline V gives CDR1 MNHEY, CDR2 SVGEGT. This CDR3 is CASSSNAGQGTRQYF. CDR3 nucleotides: TGTGCCAGCAGTTCAAACGCCGGACAGGGAACGCGGCAGTACTTC.

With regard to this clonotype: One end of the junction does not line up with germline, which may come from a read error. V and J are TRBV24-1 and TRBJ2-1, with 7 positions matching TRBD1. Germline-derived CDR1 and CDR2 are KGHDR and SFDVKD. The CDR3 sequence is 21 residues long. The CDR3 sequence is CTTSDPPLDRRWGSEINEQFF. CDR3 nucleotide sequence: TGTACCACCAGTGATCCTCCCCTGGACAGGCGATGGGGTTCGGAAATAAATGAGCAGTTCTTC.

The CDR3, as DNA: TGTGCCAGCAGTTACTCGATGGCTAGCGGGAGGGCCGTGGGTACGCAGTATTTT. Translated, it gives CASSYSMASGRAVGTQYF. V and J are TRBV6-5 and TRBJ2-3, with TRBD2 identical over 12 bases. The CDR3 spans 18 residues. V shed 0 bases, J shed 8 bases, and the junction held 12 bases outside the gene matches. Per the germline V gene, CDR1 is MNHEY and CDR2 is SVGAGI.

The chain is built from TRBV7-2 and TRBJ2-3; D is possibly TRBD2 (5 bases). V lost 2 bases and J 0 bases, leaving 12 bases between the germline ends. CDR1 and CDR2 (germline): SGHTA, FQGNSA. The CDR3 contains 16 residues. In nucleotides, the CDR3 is TGTGCCAGCAGCTTAAAAGGACGGACTAGCACAGATACGCAGTATTTT. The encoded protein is CASSLKGRTSTDTQYF.

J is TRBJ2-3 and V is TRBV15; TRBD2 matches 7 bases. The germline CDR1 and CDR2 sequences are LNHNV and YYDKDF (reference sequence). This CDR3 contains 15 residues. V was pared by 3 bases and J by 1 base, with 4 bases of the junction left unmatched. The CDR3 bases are TGTGCCACCAGCAGGATGGCGGGGGGCACAGATACGCAGTATTTT. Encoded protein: CATSRMAGGTDTQYF.

The CDR3 is CASSLGGPQLYNEQFF. Written as DNA, the CDR3 is TGTGCCAGCAGTTTGGGGGGACCTCAACTCTACAATGAGCAGTTCTTC. The chain combines TRBV27 with TRBJ2-1, with TRBD2 as a possible D gene (6 bases). The CDR3 is made up of 16 amino acids. Germline V gene sequence: CDR1 MNHEY, CDR2 SMNVEV (reference sequence). V lost 3 bases to trimming and J lost 3 bases, with 15 bases between them.

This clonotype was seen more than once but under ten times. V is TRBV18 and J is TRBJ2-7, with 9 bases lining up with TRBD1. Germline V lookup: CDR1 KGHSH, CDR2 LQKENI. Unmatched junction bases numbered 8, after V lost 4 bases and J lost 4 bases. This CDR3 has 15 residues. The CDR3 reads CASSRSRDRAYEQYF. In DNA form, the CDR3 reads TGTGCCAGCTCACGAAGCCGGGACAGGGCTTACGAGCAGTACTTC.

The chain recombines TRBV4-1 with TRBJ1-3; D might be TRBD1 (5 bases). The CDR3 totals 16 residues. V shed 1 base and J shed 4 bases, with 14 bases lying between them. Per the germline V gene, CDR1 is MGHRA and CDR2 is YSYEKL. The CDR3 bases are TGCGCCAGCAGCCAAGTTCAGGGAGCAACCGGAAACACCATATATTTT. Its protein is CASSQVQGATGNTIYF.

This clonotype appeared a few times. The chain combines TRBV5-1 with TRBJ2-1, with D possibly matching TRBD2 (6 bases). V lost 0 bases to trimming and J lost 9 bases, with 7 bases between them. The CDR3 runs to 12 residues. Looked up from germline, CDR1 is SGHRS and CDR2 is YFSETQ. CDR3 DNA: TGCGCCAGCAGCTTGGCGGGAGCTGAGCAGTTCTTC. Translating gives CASSLAGAEQFF.

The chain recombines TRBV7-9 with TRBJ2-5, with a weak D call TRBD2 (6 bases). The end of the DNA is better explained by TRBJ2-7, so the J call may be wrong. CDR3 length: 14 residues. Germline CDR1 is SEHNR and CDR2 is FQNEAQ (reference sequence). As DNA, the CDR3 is TGTGCCAGCAGCTATAGCAGGAGGGCCTACGAGCAGTACTTC. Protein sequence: CASSYSRRAYEQYF.

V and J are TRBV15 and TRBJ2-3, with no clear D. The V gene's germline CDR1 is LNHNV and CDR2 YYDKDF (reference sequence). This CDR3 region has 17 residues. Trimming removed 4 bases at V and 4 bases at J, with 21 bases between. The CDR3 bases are TGTGCCACCAGCACTAGTAAGGTTGAGCAGTATTCAGATACGCAGTATTTT. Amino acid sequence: CATSTSKVEQYSDTQYF.

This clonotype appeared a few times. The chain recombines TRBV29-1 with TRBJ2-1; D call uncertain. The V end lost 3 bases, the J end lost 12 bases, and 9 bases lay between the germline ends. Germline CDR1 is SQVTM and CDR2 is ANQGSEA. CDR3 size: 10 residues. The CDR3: CSVESVGQFF. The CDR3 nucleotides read TGCAGCGTTGAGTCGGTAGGGCAGTTCTTC.

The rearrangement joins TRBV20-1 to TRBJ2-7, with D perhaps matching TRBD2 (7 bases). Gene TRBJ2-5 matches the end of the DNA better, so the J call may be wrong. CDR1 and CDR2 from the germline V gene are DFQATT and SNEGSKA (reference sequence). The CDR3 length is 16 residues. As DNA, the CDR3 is TGCAGTGCTAGAGAGGATGAGACGGGGGGCGGAGAGACCCAGTACTTC. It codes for CSAREDETGGGETQYF.